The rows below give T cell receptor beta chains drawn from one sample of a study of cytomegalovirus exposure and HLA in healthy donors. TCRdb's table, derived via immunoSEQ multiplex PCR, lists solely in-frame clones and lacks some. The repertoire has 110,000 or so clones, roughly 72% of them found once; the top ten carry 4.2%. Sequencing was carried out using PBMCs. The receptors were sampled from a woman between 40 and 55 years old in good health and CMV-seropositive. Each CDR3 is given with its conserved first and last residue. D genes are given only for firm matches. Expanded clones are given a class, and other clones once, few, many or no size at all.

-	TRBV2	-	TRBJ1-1	TGTGCCAGCAGTGACGCCCGGGGAAACAAGTTTGAAGCTTTCTTT	CASSDARGNKFEAFF
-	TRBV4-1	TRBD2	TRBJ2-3	TGCGCCAGCAGCCAACCACCCTTGCGGGGGGGCCGTCCCGGGCCAGATACGCAGTATTTT	CASSQPPLRGGRPGPDTQYF
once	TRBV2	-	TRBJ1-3	TGTGCCAGCACTAAATCCAAGAACTCTGGAAACACCATATATTTT	CASTKSKNSGNTIYF
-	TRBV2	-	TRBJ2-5	TGTGCCAGCAATCTACTCCCCGCCGAGACCCAGTACTTC	CASNLLPAETQYF
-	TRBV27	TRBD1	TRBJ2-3	TGTGCCAGCAGTTTAACTTCAGGGGGAAGTCGAGGGGATACGCAGTATTTT	CASSLTSGGSRGDTQYF
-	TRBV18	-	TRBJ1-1	TGTGCCAGCTCACCACAAACCGTCAGGGGGAACACTGAAGCTTTCTTT	CASSPQTVRGNTEAFF
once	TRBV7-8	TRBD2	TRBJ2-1	TGTGCCAGCAGCTTAAGGGAGCGGGGCTCGAGCTCCTACAATGAGCAGTTCTTC	CASSLRERGSSSYNEQFF
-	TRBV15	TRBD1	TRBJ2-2	TGTGCCACCAGCAGAGAGACGACAGGGAGGAACACCGGGGAGCTGTTTTTT	CATSRETTGRNTGELFF
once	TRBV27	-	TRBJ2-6	TGTGCCAGCCAGAGACAGGCTGGGGCCAACGTCCTGACTTTC	CASQRQAGANVLTF
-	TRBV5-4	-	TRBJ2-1	TGTGCCAGCAGCTTTTCCGCCTCGTCGGGGGGCTCGGCCTACAATGAGCAGTTCTTC	CASSFSASSGGSAYNEQFF
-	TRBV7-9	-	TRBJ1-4	TGTGCCAGCAGCCGCGCGGGGCTCGATGAAAAACTGTTTTTT	CASSRAGLDEKLFF
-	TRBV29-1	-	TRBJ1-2	TGCAGCGGCGGTCCTCTCGAAGGACAGAGCTATGGCTACACCTTC	CSGGPLEGQSYGYTF
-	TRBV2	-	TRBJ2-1	TGTGCCAGCAGTGTTGATGACAGCTACAATGAGCAGTTCTTC	CASSVDDSYNEQFF
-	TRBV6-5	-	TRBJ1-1	TGTGCCAGCAGTTACTCCCTTGACTTGAACACTGAAGCTTTCTTT	CASSYSLDLNTEAFF
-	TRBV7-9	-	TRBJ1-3	TGTGCCAGCAGCTTTGGTCGGGGGGCGCGCTCTGGAAACACCATATATTTT	CASSFGRGARSGNTIYF
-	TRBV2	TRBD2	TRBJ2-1	TGTGCCAGCAGGGGGACTAGCGGGGGGTACAATGAGCAGTTCTTC	CASRGTSGGYNEQFF
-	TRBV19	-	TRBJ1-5	TGTGCCAGTAGTGACGGACTGCGTAGCGGCAATCAGCCCCAGCATTTT	CASSDGLRSGNQPQHF
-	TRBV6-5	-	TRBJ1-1	TGTGCCAGCAGTTACCAGGGGAACGAAGCTTTCTTT	CASSYQGNEAFF
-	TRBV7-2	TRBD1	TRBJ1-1	TGTGCCAGCAGCGACCACAGGGGAAGAAAAGCTTTCTTT	CASSDHRGRKAFF
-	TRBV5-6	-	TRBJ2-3	TGTGCCAGCAGCTTGTCAGGATCTGGCCTCTCAGATACGCAGTATTTT	CASSLSGSGLSDTQYF
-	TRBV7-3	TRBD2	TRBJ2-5	TGTGCCAGCAGCCTAAACCGGGGGGAAGAGACCCAGTACTTC	CASSLNRGEETQYF
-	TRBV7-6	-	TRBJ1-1	TGTGCCAGCAGCTTACCGACAGGCGGAAACACTGAAGCTTTCTTT	CASSLPTGGNTEAFF
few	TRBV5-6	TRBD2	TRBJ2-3	TGTGCCAGCAGCTATTACCCCCCACTAGCGGGGTTGACAGATACGCAGTATTTT	CASSYYPPLAGLTDTQYF
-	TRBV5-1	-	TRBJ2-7	TGCGCCAGCAGCTTGCAGGGTCGATCCTACGAGCAGTACTTC	CASSLQGRSYEQYF
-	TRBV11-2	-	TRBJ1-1	TGTGCCAGCGCGAAGATCCCGAGCCTAAACACTGAAGCTTTCTTT	CASAKIPSLNTEAFF
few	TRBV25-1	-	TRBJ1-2	TGTGCCAGCGTGGACATCGTGAGTGGCTACACCTTC	CASVDIVSGYTF
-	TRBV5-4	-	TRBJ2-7	TGTGCCAGCAGCTTGGTGGGGGGGCGTCCCCTCTACGAGCAGTACTTC	CASSLVGGRPLYEQYF
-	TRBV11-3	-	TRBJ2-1	TGTGCCAGCAGCTACAGAGGGGCAGGGGTAAGCGATGAGCAGTTCTTC	CASSYRGAGVSDEQFF
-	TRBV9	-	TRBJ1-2	TGTGCCAGCAGCGTAGTGGACAGAGCCAACTATGGCTACACCTTC	CASSVVDRANYGYTF
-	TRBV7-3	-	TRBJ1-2	TGTGCCAGCAGCCCGGCGGGCGGGAATCGGTATGGCTACACCTTC	CASSPAGGNRYGYTF
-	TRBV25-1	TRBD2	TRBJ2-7	TGTGCCAGCATGAGCGGGGGGGCCGTCTACGAGCAGTACTTC	CASMSGGAVYEQYF
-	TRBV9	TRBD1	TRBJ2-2	TGTGCCAGCAGCGCGGACAGGGGGCTTAACACCGGGGAGCTGTTTTTT	CASSADRGLNTGELFF
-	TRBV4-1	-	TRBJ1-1	TGCGCCAGCAGCCAAGATGGGCTGAACACTGAAGCTTTCTTT	CASSQDGLNTEAFF
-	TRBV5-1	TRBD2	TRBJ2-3	TGCGCCAGCAGCGTTGGACTAGCGGGAGTAAGGGATACGCAGTATTTT	CASSVGLAGVRDTQYF
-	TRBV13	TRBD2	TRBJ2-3	TGTGCCAGCAGCTTAGCCGGGGGGAGGGCAGATACGCAGTATTTT	CASSLAGGRADTQYF
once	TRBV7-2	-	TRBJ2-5	TGTGCCAGCAGCCCTCCCTCCCAAGAGACCCAGTACTTC	CASSPPSQETQYF
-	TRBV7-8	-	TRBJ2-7	TGTGCCAGCAGCCTCAATCCAGGGTTAGGAACCTACGAGCAGTACTTC	CASSLNPGLGTYEQYF
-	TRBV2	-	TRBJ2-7	TGTGCCAGCAGTGCCTACCACGAGCAGTACTTC	CASSAYHEQYF
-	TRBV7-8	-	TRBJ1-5	TGTGCCAGCAGCTTAAAAAAATCAGATCAGCCCCAGCATTTT	CASSLKKSDQPQHF
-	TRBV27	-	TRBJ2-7	TGTGCCAGCAGTTTAGCGGGGTCTCCCCCAATCCCCTACGAGCAGTACTTC	CASSLAGSPPIPYEQYF